This TCR beta chain is drawn from a study of shared clonotypes between healthy human individuals. Worth noting for this clone: Its matching antigen is unknown.

The study, taken as a whole, reports: Blood was the sole source, and tissue repertoires probably differ.

Original methodology: As immunoSEQ supplied junction-only sequences (without quality scores), filtering differed. Here immunoSEQ multiplex PCR was the method, and the copy in TCRdb shows in-frame clones only, minus some. D and trimming come from the DNA, and the V and J calls and clone size come from that table. The repertoire holds around 500,000 clones, with around 80% as singletons. In germline, CDR1 is SGHNT, CDR2 YYREEE (reference sequence). The V gene lost 3 bases and the J gene lost 0 bases, with 11 bases spanning the gap. The CDR3 covers 15 residues. V gene TRBV5-4 combines with J gene TRBJ2-3; D tentatively fits TRBD1 or TRBD2 (6 bases each). The sample taken for sequencing was PBMCs. The source of this sequence is a middle-aged woman in good health. Some clones in this sample may be carry-over from other donors' samples. CDR3 in amino acids: CASSSGGGSTDTQYF. The CDR3 coding sequence is TGTGCCAGCAGCTCCGGAGGGGGTAGCACAGATACGCAGTATTTT.